This entry is about one T cell receptor beta chain. Unique molecular identifiers were incorporated when the TCRbeta library was constructed. TCRdb independently ran MiXCR on the PCR reads; one entry per CDR3 protein. This table holds about 370,000 distinct CDR3 sequences, about a fifth found once. This record comes from a study of T-cell reconstitution after alpha-beta-depleted transplantation in children. This receptor was obtained from a human donor who donated a stem cell graft to a child with acute myeloid leukemia. The sample here was PBMCs from the stem cell graft donor, taken from the stem cell graft.

The CDR3 sequence is CASSLVAMATVSTEAFF. In DNA form, the CDR3 reads TGTGCCAGCAGCTTAGTGGCAATGGCGACGGTTAGCACTGAAGCTTTCTTT. The chain couples TRBV7-2 to TRBJ1-1; D remains unclear. V lost 1 base, J lost 4 bases, and 19 bases lay in between. The CDR3 is made up of 17 amino acids. Germline V gene data show CDR1 as SGHTA and CDR2 as FQGNSA.